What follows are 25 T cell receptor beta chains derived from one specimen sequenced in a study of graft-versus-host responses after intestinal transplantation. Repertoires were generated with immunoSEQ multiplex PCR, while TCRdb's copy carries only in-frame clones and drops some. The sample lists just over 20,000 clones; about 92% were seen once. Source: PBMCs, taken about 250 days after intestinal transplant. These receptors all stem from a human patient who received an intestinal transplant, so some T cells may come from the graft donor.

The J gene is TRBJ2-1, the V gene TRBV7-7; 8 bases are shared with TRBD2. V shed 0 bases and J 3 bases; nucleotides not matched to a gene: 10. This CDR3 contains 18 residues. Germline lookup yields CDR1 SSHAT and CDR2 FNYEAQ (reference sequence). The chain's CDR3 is CASSLAPGTRSIYNEQFF. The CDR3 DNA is TGTGCCAGCAGCTTAGCGCCCGGGACTAGGAGCATCTACAATGAGCAGTTCTTC.

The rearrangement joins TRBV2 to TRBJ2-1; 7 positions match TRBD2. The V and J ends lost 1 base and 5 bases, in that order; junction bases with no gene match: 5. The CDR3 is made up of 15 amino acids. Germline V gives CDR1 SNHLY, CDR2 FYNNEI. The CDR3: CASSEDGEGNNEQFF. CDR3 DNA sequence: TGTGCCAGCAGTGAAGACGGGGAGGGCAACAATGAGCAGTTCTTC.

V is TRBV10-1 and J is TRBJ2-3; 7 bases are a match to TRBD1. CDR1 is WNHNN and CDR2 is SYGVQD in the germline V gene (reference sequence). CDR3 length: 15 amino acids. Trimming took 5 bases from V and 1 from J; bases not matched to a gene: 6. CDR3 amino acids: CASSLGQDRTDTQYF. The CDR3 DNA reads TGCGCCAGCAGTCTAGGACAGGATCGCACAGATACGCAGTATTTT.

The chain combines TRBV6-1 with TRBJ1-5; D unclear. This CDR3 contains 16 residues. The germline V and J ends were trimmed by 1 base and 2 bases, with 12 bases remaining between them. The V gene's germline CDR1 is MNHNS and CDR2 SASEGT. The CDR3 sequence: CASSEVIGRGNQPQHF. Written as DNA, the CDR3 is TGTGCCAGCAGTGAAGTTATAGGGCGAGGCAATCAGCCCCAGCATTTT.

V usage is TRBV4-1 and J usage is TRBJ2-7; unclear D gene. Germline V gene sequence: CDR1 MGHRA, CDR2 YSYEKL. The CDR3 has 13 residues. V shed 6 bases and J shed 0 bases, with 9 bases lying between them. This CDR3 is CASRAPDSYEQYF. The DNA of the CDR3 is TGCGCCAGCAGGGCCCCAGACTCCTACGAGCAGTACTTC.

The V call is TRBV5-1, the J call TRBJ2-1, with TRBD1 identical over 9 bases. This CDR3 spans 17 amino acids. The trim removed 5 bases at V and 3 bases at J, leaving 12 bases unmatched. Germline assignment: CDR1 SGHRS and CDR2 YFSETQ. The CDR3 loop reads CASRKVFGGQGYNEQFF. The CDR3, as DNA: TGCGCCAGCAGAAAAGTTTTTGGGGGACAGGGCTACAATGAGCAGTTCTTC. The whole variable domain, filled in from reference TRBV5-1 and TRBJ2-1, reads KAGVTQTPRYLIKTRGQQVTLSCSPISGHRSVSWYQQTPGQGLQFLFEYFSETQRNKGNFPGRFSGRQFSNSRSEMNVSTLELGDSALYLCASRKVFGGQGYNEQFFGPGTRLTVL.

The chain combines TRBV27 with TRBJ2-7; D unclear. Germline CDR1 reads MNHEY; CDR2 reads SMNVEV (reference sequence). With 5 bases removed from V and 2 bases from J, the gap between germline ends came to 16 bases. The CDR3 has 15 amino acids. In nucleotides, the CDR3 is TGTGCCAGCAGTCCCCCCGGGTGGCAGACCTACGAGCAGTACTTC. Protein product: CASSPPGWQTYEQYF.

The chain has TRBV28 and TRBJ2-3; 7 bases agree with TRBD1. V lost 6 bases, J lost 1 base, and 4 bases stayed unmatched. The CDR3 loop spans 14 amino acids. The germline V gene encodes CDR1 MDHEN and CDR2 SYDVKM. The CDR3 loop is CASSRDSRTDTQYF. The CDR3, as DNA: TGTGCCAGCAGCAGGGACAGTCGCACAGATACGCAGTATTTT. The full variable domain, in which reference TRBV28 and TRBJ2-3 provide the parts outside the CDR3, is DVKVTQSSRYLVKRTGEKVFLECVQDMDHENMFWYRQDPGLGLRLIYFSYDVKMKEKGDIPEGYSVSREKKERFSLILESASTNQTSMYLCASSRDSRTDTQYFGPGTRLTVL.

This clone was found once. The CDR3 sequence: CASSLQGPWTKNIQYF. In DNA form, the CDR3 reads TGTGCCAGCAGTTTGCAGGGGCCTTGGACCAAAAACATTCAGTACTTC. The chain couples TRBV6-6 to TRBJ2-4, with D possibly being TRBD1 (6 bases). The CDR3 is made up of 16 amino acids. In germline, CDR1 is MNHNY, CDR2 SVGAGI (reference sequence). The V gene lost 4 bases and the J gene lost 2 bases, with 15 bases spanning the gap.

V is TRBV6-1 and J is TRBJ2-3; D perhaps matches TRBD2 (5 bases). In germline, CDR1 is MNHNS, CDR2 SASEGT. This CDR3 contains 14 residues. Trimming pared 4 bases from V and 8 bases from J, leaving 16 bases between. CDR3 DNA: TGTGCCAGCAGTGGCTCTAGTTCCGGAGGTACGCAGTATTTT. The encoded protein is CASSGSSSGGTQYF.

The CDR3 loop is CASSLWGRDGEKLFF. The CDR3 coding sequence is TGTGCCAGCAGTTTATGGGGCAGGGATGGTGAAAAACTGTTTTTT. This chain uses TRBV28 with TRBJ1-4; weak D call: TRBD1 (5 bases). The CDR3 has 15 amino acids. The germline V gene encodes CDR1 MDHEN and CDR2 SYDVKM. Between the trimmed V and J ends, which lost 0 bases and 7 bases, there was a span of 12 bases.

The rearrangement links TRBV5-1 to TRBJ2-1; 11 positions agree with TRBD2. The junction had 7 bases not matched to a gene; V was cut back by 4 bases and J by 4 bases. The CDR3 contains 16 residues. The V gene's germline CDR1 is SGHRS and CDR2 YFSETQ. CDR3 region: CASSRNLAGGYNEQFF. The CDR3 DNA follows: TGCGCCAGCAGCCGGAACCTAGCGGGAGGTTACAATGAGCAGTTCTTC.

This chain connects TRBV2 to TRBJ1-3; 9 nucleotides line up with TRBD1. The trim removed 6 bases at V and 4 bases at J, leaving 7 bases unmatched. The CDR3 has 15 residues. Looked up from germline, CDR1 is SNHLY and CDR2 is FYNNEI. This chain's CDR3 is CASRGDRVRGNTIYF. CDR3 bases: TGTGCCAGCAGGGGGGACAGGGTGAGGGGAAACACCATATATTTT.

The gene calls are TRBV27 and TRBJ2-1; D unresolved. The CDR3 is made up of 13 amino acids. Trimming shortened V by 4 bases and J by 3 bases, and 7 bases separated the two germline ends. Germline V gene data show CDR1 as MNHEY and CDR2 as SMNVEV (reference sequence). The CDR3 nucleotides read TGTGCCAGCAGTTGGATGGGCTACAATGAGCAGTTCTTC. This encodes CASSWMGYNEQFF.

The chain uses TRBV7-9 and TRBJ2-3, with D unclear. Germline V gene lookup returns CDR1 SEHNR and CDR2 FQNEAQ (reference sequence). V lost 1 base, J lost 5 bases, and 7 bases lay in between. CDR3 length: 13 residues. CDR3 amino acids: CASSLVPRDTQYF. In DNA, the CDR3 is TGTGCCAGCAGCTTAGTACCCCGAGATACGCAGTATTTT.

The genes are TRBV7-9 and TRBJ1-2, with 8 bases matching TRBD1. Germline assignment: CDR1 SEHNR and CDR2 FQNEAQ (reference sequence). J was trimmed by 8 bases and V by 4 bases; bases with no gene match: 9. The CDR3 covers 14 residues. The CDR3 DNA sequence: TGTGCCAGCAGCTCTTCAGGGGGCGAGTTCGGCTACACCTTC. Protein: CASSSSGGEFGYTF.

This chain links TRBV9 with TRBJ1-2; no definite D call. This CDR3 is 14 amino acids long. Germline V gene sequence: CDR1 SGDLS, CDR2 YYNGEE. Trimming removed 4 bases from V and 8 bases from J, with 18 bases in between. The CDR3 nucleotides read TGTGCCAGCAGCCAAGATATCCGGGTTGGAGGCTACACCTTC. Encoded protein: CASSQDIRVGGYTF.

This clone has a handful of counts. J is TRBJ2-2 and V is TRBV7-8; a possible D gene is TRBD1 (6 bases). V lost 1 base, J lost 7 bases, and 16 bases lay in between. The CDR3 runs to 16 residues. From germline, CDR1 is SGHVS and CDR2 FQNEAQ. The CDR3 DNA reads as TGTGCCAGCAGCTTAGGGCAACAGGGTCGGGGCGGGGAGCTGTTTTTT. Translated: CASSLGQQGRGGELFF.

In DNA form, the CDR3 reads TGCGCCAGCACCAACCACAGGGGGCTTAAGAACACTGAAGCTTTCTTT. It yields the protein CASTNHRGLKNTEAFF. The chain joins TRBV10-2 to TRBJ1-1; 9 bases line up with TRBD1. The CDR3 has 16 residues. CDR1 WSHSY and CDR2 SAAADI come from the germline V gene. Unmatched junction bases numbered 10, after V lost 7 bases and J lost 1 base.

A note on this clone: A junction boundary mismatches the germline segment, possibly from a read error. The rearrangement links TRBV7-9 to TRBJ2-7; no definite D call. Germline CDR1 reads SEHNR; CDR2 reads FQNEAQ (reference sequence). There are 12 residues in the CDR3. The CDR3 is CASSADGYAQYF. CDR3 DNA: TGTGCCAGCAGCGCAGACGGGTACGCGCAGTACTTC.

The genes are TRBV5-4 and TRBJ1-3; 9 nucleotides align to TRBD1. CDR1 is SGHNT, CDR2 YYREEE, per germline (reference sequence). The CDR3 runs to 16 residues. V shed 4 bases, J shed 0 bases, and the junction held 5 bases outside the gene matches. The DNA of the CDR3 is TGTGCCAGCAGCCCCGGGACAGGGACCTCTGGAAACACCATATATTTT. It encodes CASSPGTGTSGNTIYF.

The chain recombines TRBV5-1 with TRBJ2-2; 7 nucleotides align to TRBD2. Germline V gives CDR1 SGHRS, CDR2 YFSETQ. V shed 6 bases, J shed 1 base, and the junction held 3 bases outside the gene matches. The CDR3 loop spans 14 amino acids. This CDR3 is CASTPGGNTGELFF. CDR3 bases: TGCGCCAGCACCCCGGGGGGGAACACCGGGGAGCTGTTTTTT.

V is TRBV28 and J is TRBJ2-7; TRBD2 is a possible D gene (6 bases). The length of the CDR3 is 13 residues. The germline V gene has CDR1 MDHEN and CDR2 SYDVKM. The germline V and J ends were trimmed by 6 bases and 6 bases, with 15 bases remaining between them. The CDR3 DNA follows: TGTGCCAGCAGCCTAAGTGGAGGGATCGAGCAGTACTTC. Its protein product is CASSLSGGIEQYF. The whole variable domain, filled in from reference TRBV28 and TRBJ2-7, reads DVKVTQSSRYLVKRTGEKVFLECVQDMDHENMFWYRQDPGLGLRLIYFSYDVKMKEKGDIPEGYSVSREKKERFSLILESASTNQTSMYLCASSLSGGIEQYFGPGTRLTVT.

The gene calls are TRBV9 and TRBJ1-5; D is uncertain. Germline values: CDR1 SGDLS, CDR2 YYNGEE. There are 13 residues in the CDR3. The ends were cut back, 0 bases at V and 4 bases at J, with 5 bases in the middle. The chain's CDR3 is CASSVAGNQPQHF. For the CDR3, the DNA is TGTGCCAGCAGCGTAGCCGGGAATCAGCCCCAGCATTTT. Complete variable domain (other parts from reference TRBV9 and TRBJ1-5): DSGVTQTPKHLITATGQRVTLRCSPRSGDLSVYWYQQSLDQGLQFLIQYYNGEERAKGNILERFSAQQFPDLHSELNLSSLELGDSALYFCASSVAGNQPQHFGDGTRLSIL.

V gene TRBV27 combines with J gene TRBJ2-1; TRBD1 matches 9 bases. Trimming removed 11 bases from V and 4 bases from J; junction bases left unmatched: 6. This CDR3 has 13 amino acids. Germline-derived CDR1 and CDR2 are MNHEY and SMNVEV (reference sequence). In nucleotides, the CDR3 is TGTGCCGTCGGGACAGGGATATACAATGAGCAGTTCTTC. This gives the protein CAVGTGIYNEQFF.